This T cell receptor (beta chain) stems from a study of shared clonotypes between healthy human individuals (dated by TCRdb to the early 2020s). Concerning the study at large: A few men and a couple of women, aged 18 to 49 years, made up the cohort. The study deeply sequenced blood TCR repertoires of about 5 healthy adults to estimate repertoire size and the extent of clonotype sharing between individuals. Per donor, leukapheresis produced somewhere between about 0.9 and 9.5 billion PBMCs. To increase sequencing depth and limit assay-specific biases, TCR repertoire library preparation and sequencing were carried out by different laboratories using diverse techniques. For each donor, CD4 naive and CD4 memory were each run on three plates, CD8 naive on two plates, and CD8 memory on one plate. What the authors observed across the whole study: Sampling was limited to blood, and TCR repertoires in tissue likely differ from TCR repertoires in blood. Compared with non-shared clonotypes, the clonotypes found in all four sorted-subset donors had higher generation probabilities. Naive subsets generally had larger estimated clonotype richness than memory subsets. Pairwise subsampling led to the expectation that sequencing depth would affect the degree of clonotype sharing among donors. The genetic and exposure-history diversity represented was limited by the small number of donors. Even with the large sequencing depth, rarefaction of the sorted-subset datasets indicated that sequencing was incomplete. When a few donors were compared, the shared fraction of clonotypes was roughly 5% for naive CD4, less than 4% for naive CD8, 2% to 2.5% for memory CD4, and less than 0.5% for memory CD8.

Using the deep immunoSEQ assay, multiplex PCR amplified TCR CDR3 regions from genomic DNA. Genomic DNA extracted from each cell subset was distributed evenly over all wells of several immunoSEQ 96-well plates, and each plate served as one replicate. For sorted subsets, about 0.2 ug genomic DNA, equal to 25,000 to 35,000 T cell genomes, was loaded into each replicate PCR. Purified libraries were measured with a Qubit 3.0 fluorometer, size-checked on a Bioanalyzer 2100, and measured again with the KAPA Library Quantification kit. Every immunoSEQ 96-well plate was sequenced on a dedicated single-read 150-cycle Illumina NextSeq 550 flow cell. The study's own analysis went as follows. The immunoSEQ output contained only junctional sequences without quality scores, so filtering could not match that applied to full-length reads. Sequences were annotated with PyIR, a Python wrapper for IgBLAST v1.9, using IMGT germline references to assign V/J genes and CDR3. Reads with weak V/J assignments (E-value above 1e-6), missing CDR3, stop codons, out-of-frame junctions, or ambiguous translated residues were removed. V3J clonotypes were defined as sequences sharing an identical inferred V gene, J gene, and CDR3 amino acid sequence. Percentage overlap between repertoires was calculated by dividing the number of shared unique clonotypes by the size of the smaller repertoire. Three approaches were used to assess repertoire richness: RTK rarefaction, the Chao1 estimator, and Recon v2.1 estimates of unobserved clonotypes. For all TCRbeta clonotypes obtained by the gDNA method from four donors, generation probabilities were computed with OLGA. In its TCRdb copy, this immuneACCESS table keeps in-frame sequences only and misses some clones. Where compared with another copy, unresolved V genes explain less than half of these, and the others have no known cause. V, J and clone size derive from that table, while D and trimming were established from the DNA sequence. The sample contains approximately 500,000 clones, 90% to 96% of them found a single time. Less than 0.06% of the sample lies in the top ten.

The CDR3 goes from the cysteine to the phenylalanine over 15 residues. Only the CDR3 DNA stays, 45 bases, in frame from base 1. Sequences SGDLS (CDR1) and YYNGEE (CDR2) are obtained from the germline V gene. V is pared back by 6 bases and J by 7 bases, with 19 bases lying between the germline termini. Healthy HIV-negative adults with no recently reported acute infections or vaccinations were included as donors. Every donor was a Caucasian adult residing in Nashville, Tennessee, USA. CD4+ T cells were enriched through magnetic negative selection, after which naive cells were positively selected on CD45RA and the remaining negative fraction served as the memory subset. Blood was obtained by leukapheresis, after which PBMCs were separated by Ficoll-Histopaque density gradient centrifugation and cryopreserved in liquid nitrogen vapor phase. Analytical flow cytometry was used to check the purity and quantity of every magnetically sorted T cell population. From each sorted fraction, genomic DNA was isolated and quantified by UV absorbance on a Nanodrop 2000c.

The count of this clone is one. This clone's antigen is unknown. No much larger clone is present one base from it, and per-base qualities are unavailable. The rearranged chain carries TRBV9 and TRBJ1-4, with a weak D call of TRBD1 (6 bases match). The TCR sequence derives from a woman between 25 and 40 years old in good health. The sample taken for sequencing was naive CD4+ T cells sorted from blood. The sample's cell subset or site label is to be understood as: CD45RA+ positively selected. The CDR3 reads CASTTWGTKGEKLFF. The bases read TGTGCCAGCACCACCTGGGGGACAAAGGGTGAAAAACTGTTTTTT.